A single sample is the source of the 2 T cell receptor beta chains below, sequenced in a study of T cells in Graves' hyperthyroidism and ophthalmopathy. TCR beta CDR3 sequences were amplified from RNA transcripts. HTBI primers drove first-round RT-PCR of the TCR CDR3. TCRdb reprocessed the multiplex PCR reads with MiXCR, giving one entry per CDR3 protein. In the table there are hundreds of thousands of distinct CDR3 sequences, around 25% of which are singletons. Sequencing input: blood. These receptors originate from a man aged 50 or older with Graves' hyperthyroidism.

This chain uses TRBV7-2 with TRBJ2-1; no clear D. The germline V gene encodes CDR1 SGHTA and CDR2 FQGNSA. V lost 0 bases, J lost 4 bases, and 13 bases lay in between. The CDR3 has 16 residues. The CDR3: CASSLALSRVYNEQFF. CDR3 bases: TGTGCCAGCAGCTTAGCATTGTCACGAGTTTACAATGAGCAGTTCTTC.

This clonotype came up many times. The chain combines TRBV11-2 with TRBJ2-3; the match to TRBD2 covers 7 bases. Germline V gene sequence: CDR1 SGHAT, CDR2 FQNNGV. This CDR3 has 14 amino acids. The V gene end was trimmed by 0 bases and the J gene end by 6 bases; junction bases not matched to a gene: 3. CDR3 region: CASSLDWGGDTQYF. The CDR3 DNA follows: TGTGCCAGCAGCTTAGATTGGGGGGGGGATACGCAGTATTTT. Using reference TRBV11-2 and TRBJ2-3 for the parts outside the CDR3, the full variable domain is EAGVAQSPRYKIIEKRQSVAFWCNPISGHATLYWYQQILGQGPKLLIQFQNNGVVDDSQLPKDRFSAERLKGVDSTLKIQPAKLEDSAVYLCASSLDWGGDTQYFGPGTRLTVL.